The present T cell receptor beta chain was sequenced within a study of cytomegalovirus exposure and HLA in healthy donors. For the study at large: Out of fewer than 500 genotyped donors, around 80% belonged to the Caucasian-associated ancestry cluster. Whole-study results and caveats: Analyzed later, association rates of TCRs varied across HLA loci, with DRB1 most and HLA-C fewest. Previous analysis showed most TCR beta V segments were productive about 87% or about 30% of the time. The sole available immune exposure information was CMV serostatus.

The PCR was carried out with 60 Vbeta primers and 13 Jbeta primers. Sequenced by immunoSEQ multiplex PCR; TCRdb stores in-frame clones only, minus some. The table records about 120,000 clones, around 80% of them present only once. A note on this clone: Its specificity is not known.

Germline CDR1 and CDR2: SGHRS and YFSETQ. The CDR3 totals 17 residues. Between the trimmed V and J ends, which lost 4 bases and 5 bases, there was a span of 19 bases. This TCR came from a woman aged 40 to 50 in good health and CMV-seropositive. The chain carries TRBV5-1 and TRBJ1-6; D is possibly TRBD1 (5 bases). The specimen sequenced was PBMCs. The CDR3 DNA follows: TGCGCCAGCAGCCGCGCCGCCTCGGGACTGGATAATTCACCCCTCCACTTT. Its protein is CASSRAASGLDNSPLHF.